These 20 T cell receptor beta chains originate from one sample sequenced in a study of cytomegalovirus exposure and HLA in healthy donors. The PCR made use of 60 Vbeta and 13 Jbeta primers. Some clones are missing from TCRdb's copy, which holds only in-frame ones; the method was immunoSEQ multiplex PCR. The sample lists 150,000 to 180,000 clones; 80% were seen once. Input material: PBMCs. These receptors all come from a woman between 40 and 50 years old in good health and CMV-seropositive.

The CDR3 protein is CASSLAPGTSSYEQYF. In DNA form, the CDR3 reads TGTGCCAGCAGCTTAGCGCCAGGCACCTCCTCCTACGAGCAGTACTTC. The chain is built from TRBV7-6 and TRBJ2-7; D is undetermined. Germline V CDR1 and CDR2: SGHVS, FNYEAQ. Trimming cost V 0 bases and J 0 bases, with 12 bases left between them. The CDR3 length is 16 residues.

The chain recombines TRBV19 with TRBJ2-7, with TRBD1 matching over 10 bases. The CDR3 is 13 amino acids. V was clipped by 5 bases and J by 3 bases; unmatched bases: 1. Germline CDR1 is LNHDA and CDR2 is SQIVND (reference sequence). This CDR3 reads CASSRTGGYEQYF. The CDR3 region has the DNA TGTGCCAGTAGTCGGACAGGGGGCTACGAGCAGTACTTC.

V usage is TRBV6-1 and J usage is TRBJ1-5; D might be TRBD1 (6 bases). The CDR3 runs 13 residues. Trimming cost V 8 bases and J 5 bases, with 13 bases left between them. Germline V gene sequence: CDR1 MNHNS, CDR2 SASEGT. CDR3 region: CASAVAGDQPQHF. CDR3 bases: TGTGCCAGCGCTGTGGCAGGGGATCAGCCCCAGCATTTT.

The rearrangement uses TRBV30 and TRBJ2-7; TRBD2 might be the D (5 bases). Germline CDR1 reads GTSNPN; CDR2 reads SVGIG (reference sequence). This CDR3 is built from 17 residues. V lost 0 bases and J 3 bases, leaving 21 bases between the germline ends. This CDR3 is CAWSVFLPGLAGYEQYF. Written as DNA, the CDR3 is TGTGCCTGGAGTGTATTTCTCCCGGGCCTGGCGGGCTACGAGCAGTACTTC.

V is TRBV2 and J is TRBJ1-1, with D uncertain. V lost 4 bases, J lost 8 bases, and 8 bases lay in between. This CDR3 spans 11 amino acids. Germline V gene lookup returns CDR1 SNHLY and CDR2 FYNNEI. The CDR3 coding sequence is TGTGCCAGCAGTGTGGTAACAGAAGCTTTCTTT. Its translation: CASSVVTEAFF. Drawing the rest from reference TRBV2 and TRBJ1-1, the complete variable domain is EPEVTQTPSHQVTQMGQEVILRCVPISNHLYFYWYRQILGQKVEFLVSFYNNEISEKSEIFDDQFSVERPDGSNFTLKIRSTKLEDSAMYFCASSVVTEAFFGQGTRLTVV.

The chain recombines TRBV19 with TRBJ2-1, with D tentatively TRBD2 (6 bases). CDR1 is LNHDA and CDR2 is SQIVND in the germline V gene (reference sequence). CDR3 length equals 16 residues. Trimming removed 4 bases from V and 6 bases from J, with 19 bases in between. The CDR3 here is CASSTLALLRPNEQFF. The CDR3 nucleotides are TGTGCCAGTAGTACACTAGCCCTACTCCGACCCAATGAGCAGTTCTTC. Variable domain in full (rest from reference TRBV19 and TRBJ2-1): DGGITQSPKYLFRKEGQNVTLSCEQNLNHDAMYWYRQDPGQGLRLIYYSQIVNDFQKGDIAEGYSVSREKKESFPLTVTSAQKNPTAFYLCASSTLALLRPNEQFFGPGTRLTVL.

The rearrangement uses TRBV5-3 and TRBJ2-7; maybe TRBD2 (6 bases). The J call may be wrong; the DNA end is better matched by TRBJ2-1. TRBV5-3 is flagged as an ORF with uncertain function. This CDR3 has 18 amino acids. This chain's CDR3 is CARSLGSSGRCSYNEQFF. CDR3 bases: TGTGCCAGAAGCTTGGGGTCCAGCGGGCGATGTAGTTACAATGAGCAGTTCTTC.

This clone was recorded only once. J is TRBJ2-1 and V is TRBV19; TRBD2 aligns across 9 bases. Germline-derived CDR1 and CDR2 are LNHDA and SQIVND (reference sequence). The CDR3 has 15 amino acids. V shed 6 bases and J 0 bases; nucleotides not matched to a gene: 3. The DNA for the CDR3 is TGTGCCAGTAGCCTAGCGGGGAGCTCCTACAATGAGCAGTTCTTC. Residues: CASSLAGSSYNEQFF. Combining the CDR3 with reference TRBV19 and TRBJ2-1 gives the whole variable domain DGGITQSPKYLFRKEGQNVTLSCEQNLNHDAMYWYRQDPGQGLRLIYYSQIVNDFQKGDIAEGYSVSREKKESFPLTVTSAQKNPTAFYLCASSLAGSSYNEQFFGPGTRLTVL.

The chain uses TRBV6-5 and TRBJ2-5, with a possible D match to TRBD1 (6 bases). CDR3 size: 15 residues. V lost 6 bases and J lost 7, with 21 bases in between. From germline, CDR1 is MNHEY and CDR2 SVGAGI. This CDR3 reads CASRPETGLSGTQYF. CDR3 nucleotides: TGTGCCAGCAGACCCGAGACAGGCCTTTCGGGGACCCAGTACTTC.

Comment on this clone: One end of the junction is discordant with germline, which a read error may explain. The J gene is TRBJ2-2, the V gene TRBV7-9; 12 bases are a match to TRBD2. The length of the CDR3 is 17 residues. Germline V gives CDR1 SEHNR, CDR2 FQNEAQ (reference sequence). CDR3 region: CSSSSVLAGGPSGELFF. CDR3 DNA sequence: TGTTCCAGCAGCTCGGTGCTAGCGGGAGGGCCCAGCGGGGAGCTGTTTTTT.

A single count supports this clone. The rearrangement links TRBV27 to TRBJ2-1; D unresolved. Trimming stripped 3 bases from V and 4 bases from J, with 16 bases between. Germline CDR1 MNHEY, CDR2 SMNVEV (reference sequence). CDR3 length equals 16 residues. The CDR3 is CASSFESRPTYNEQFF. The CDR3 region has the DNA TGTGCCAGCAGTTTTGAGTCCCGACCGACTTACAATGAGCAGTTCTTC.

The chain employs TRBV5-4 and TRBJ2-5; no clear D gene. The CDR3 runs 15 residues. The germline gives CDR1 SGHNT, CDR2 YYREEE (reference sequence). V was shortened by 0 bases and J by 4 bases, with 13 bases between the two germline ends. The CDR3 DNA reads TGTGCCAGCAGCTTGGGGTCGGAGATCCGAGAGACCCAGTACTTC. Translated: CASSLGSEIRETQYF. Variable domain in full (rest from reference TRBV5-4 and TRBJ2-5): ETGVTQSPTHLIKTRGQQVTLRCSSQSGHNTVSWYQQALGQGPQFIFQYYREEENGRGNFPPRFSGLQFPNYSSELNVNALELDDSALYLCASSLGSEIRETQYFGPGTRLLVL.

V usage is TRBV5-1 and J usage is TRBJ2-2; 9 positions match TRBD2. The germline V gene has CDR1 SGHRS and CDR2 YFSETQ. J lost 2 bases, V lost 3 bases, and 14 bases had no gene match. The CDR3 runs 19 residues. The CDR3 sequence: CASSSFRISGSVNTGELFF. The CDR3 nucleotides are TGCGCCAGCAGCTCCTTCCGGATTAGCGGGAGCGTAAACACCGGGGAGCTGTTTTTT.

The chain couples TRBV2 to TRBJ2-3, with a tentative D call TRBD2 (5 bases). Trimming pared 6 bases from V and 6 bases from J, leaving 25 bases between. From germline, CDR1 is SNHLY and CDR2 FYNNEI. The CDR3 extends over 17 amino acids. CDR3 bases: TGTGCCAGCAGCGATTCACTTACAGCCTATCGAGGGGATACGCAGTATTTT. Residues: CASSDSLTAYRGDTQYF.

The J gene is TRBJ2-5, the V gene TRBV30; D unclear. CDR3 size: 10 residues. Germline-derived CDR1 and CDR2 are GTSNPN and SVGIG (reference sequence). The V end lost 7 bases, the J end lost 7 bases, and 10 bases lay between the germline ends. The chain's CDR3 is CAFLNGTQYF. As DNA, the CDR3 is TGTGCCTTCCTAAACGGGACCCAGTACTTC.

The chain recombines TRBV13 with TRBJ1-1, with D unresolved. V was cut by 3 bases and J by 1 base, with 6 bases left in between. The CDR3 consists of 13 residues. Looked up from germline, CDR1 is PRHDT and CDR2 is FYEKMQ (reference sequence). The CDR3 DNA follows: TGTGCCAGCAGCTTCCAGTCGAACACTGAAGCTTTCTTT. Protein sequence: CASSFQSNTEAFF.

The V and J genes are TRBV11-2 and TRBJ2-7; D call uncertain. Trimming shortened V by 4 bases and J by 5 bases, and 6 bases separated the two germline ends. Germline V gives CDR1 SGHAT, CDR2 FQNNGV. CDR3 length: 11 amino acids. CDR3 nucleotide sequence: TGTGCCAGCAGCTCCCTTGACGAGCAGTACTTC. Residues: CASSSLDEQYF. The full variable domain, completed using reference TRBV11-2 and TRBJ2-7, is EAGVAQSPRYKIIEKRQSVAFWCNPISGHATLYWYQQILGQGPKLLIQFQNNGVVDDSQLPKDRFSAERLKGVDSTLKIQPAKLEDSAVYLCASSSLDEQYFGPGTRLTVT.

The V call is TRBV7-6, the J call TRBJ2-3; maybe TRBD2 (6 bases). Germline V gene sequence: CDR1 SGHVS, CDR2 FNYEAQ. The germline V and J ends were trimmed by 5 bases and 3 bases, with 9 bases remaining between them. This CDR3 has 13 residues. CDR3 DNA sequence: TGTGCCAGCAGCCCCGGAGGGACAGATACGCAGTATTTT. Encoded protein: CASSPGGTDTQYF.

The rearrangement uses TRBV6-1 and TRBJ2-5, with TRBD2 identical over 12 bases. Germline V gene lookup returns CDR1 MNHNS and CDR2 SASEGT. Unmatched junction bases numbered 4, after V lost 3 bases and J lost 2 bases. The CDR3 has 16 residues. CDR3 sequence reads: CASSDRTSGKQETQYF. Here the CDR3 DNA reads TGTGCCAGCAGTGATCGGACTAGCGGGAAACAAGAGACCCAGTACTTC.

This clone has more than one count but fewer than ten. The chain joins TRBV19 to TRBJ2-7; TRBD2 matches 9 bases. Trimming removed 5 bases from V and 0 bases from J; junction bases left unmatched: 11. This CDR3 has 17 residues. The germline gives CDR1 LNHDA, CDR2 SQIVND (reference sequence). In DNA form, the CDR3 reads TGTGCCAGTAGTCCTCGCGCGGGGACTAGCCTCTCCTACGAGCAGTACTTC. Translating gives CASSPRAGTSLSYEQYF.